The present TCR beta chain was sequenced within a study of CD8+CD57+ T cells in acquired aplastic anemia. Overall study: An average of roughly 3 ug of DNA was obtained from sorted CD4+ and CD8+ cells. Findings and limits, study-wide: Fewer than 30 CD8+ CDR3 sequences were shared between patients and controls.

CDR1 is WNHNN and CDR2 is SYGVQD in the germline V gene (reference sequence). There are 13 residues in the CDR3. V was cut by 4 bases and J by 4 bases, with 10 bases left in between. According to the study, genomic DNA was the template for TCR beta VDJ and CDR3 profiling. TCRdb recomputed calls from the reads with MiXCR, one row per CDR3 protein. The table includes 260,000 or so distinct CDR3 sequences, around 45% detected once. This clonotype was found many times. The antigen remains undetermined. CD8+CD57+ cell expansion had been shown by flow cytometry in patients chosen for sequencing. This receptor was obtained from a human donor with aplastic anemia. The J gene is TRBJ1-1, the V gene TRBV10-1; no clear D. The sequencing input was sorted CD4+, CD8+, or CD8+CD57+ T cells (not recorded which) from PBMCs. CDR3 bases: TGCGCCAGCAGTGTGGCGGGATCCACTGAAGCTTTCTTT. Translation gives CASSVAGSTEAFF.